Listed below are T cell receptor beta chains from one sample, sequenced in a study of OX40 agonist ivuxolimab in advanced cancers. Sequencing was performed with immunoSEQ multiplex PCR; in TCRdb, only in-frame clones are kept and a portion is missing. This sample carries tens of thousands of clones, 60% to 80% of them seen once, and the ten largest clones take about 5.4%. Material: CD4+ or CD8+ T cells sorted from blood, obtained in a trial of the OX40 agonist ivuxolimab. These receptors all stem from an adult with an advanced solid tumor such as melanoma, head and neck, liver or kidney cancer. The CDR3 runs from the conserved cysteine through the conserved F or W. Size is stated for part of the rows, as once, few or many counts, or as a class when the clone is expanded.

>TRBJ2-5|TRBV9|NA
CASSVAPGRETQYF
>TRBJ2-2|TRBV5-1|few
CASSAQGPGAGELFF
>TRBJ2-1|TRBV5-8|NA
CASSPGLAASLHNEQFF
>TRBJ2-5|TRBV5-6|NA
CASSFEVRGRETQYF
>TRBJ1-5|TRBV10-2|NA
CASSDTFGSPVTQPQHF
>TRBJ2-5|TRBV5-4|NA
CASSLSSGSQETQYF
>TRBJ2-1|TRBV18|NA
CASSDMTGFPYNEQFF
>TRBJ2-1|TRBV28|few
CASSSPGLATIGDEQFF
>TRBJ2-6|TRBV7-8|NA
CASSLVGSGANVLTF
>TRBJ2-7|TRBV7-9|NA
CASSRQGADEQYF
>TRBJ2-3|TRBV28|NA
CASSTKTGGTDTQYF
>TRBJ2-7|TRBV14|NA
CASSQVYYEQYF
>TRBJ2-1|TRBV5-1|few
CASSQRGSGNEQFF
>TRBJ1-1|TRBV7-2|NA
CASSLDRMNTEAFF
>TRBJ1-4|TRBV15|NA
CATSRANLGGGEKLFF
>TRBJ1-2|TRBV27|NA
CASSPPGPHYGYTF
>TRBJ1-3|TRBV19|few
CASSIGGAGNTIYF
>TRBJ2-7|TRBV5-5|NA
CASSLVSGAGPAYEQYF
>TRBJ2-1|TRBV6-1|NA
CASRKGRTSYNEQFF
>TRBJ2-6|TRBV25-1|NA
CASSEWEKGLAGANVLTF
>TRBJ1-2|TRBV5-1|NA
CASSLEIRGGYGYTF
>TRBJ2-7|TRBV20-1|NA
CSPLAGYEQYF
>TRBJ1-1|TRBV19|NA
CASSMGRQGTDSEAFF
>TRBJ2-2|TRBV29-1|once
CSVGKQSGTGELFF
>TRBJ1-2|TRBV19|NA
CASSIDQGSYGYTF
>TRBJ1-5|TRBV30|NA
CAWSQRTGGQPQHF
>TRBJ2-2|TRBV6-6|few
CASSYLVNTGELFF
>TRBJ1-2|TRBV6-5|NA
CASSSPSQGLYGYTF
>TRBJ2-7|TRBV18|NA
CASSPGVGPTGSYEQYF
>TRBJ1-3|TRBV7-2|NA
CASSTTGASGNTIYF
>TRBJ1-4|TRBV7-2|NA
CASSLGDSNNEKLFF
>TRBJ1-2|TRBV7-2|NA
CASSLDPAQGAGGYTF
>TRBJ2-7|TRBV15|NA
CATSRGSAQVYEQYF